This TCR beta chain stems from a study of circulating tumor DNA in untreated peripheral T-cell lymphoma. The overall study: Circulating tumor DNA with tumor TCR clonotypes was tracked in baseline and serial serum.

V was pared by 4 bases and J by 7 bases, with 8 bases between. The CDR3 length is 11 residues. Germline V gives CDR1 LNHDA, CDR2 SQIVND (reference sequence). This clone has a single count. Clones were read by immunoSEQ multiplex PCR, and TCRdb kept only the in-frame ones, dropping some. The profile shows about 120 clones, just over 85% of them singletons. This clonotype was sampled from a human donor with peripheral T-cell lymphoma. Sequences were obtained from cell-free DNA from blood serum. This rearrangement joins TRBV19 to TRBJ2-7, with D unclear. The CDR3 here is CASSSDVEQYF. For the CDR3, the DNA is TGTGCCAGTAGTAGCGACGTGGAGCAGTACTTC.